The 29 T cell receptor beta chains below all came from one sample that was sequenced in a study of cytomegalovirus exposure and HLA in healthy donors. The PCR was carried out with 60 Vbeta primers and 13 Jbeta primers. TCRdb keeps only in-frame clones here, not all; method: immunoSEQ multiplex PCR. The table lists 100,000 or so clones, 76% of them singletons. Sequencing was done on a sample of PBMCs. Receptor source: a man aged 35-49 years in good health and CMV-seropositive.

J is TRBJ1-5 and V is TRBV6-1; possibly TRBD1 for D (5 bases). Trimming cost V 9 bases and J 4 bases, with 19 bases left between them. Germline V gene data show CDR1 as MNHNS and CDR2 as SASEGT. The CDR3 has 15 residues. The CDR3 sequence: CASVVGAGQNQPQHF. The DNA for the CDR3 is TGTGCCAGTGTCGTAGGGGCAGGACAAAATCAGCCCCAGCATTTT.

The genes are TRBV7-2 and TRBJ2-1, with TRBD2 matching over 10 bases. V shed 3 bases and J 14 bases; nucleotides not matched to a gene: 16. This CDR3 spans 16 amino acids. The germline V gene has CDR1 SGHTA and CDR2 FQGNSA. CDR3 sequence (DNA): TGTGCCAGCAGCTTCTCCGGACTAGCGGTTCGAGGGGAAAAGTTCTTC. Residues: CASSFSGLAVRGEKFF.

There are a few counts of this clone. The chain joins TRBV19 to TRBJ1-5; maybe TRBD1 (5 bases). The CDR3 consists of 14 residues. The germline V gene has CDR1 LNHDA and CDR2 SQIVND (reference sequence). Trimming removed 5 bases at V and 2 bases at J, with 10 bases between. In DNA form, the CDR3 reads TGTGCCAGTAGTCCAGGGCAGCGCAATCAGCCCCAGCATTTT. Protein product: CASSPGQRNQPQHF.

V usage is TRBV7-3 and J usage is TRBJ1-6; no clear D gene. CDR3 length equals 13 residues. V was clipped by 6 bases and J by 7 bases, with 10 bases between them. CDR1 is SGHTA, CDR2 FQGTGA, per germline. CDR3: CASSEVLNSPLHF. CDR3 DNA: TGTGCCAGCAGTGAGGTCCTGAATTCACCCCTCCACTTT.

The CDR3 sequence: CASSVYPGENYGYTF. In DNA, the CDR3 is TGTGCCAGCAGCGTATACCCGGGAGAGAACTATGGCTACACCTTC. This rearrangement joins TRBV9 to TRBJ1-2; D call uncertain. Germline V lookup: CDR1 SGDLS, CDR2 YYNGEE. This CDR3 has 15 residues. V was pared by 1 base and J by 2 bases, with 12 bases between.

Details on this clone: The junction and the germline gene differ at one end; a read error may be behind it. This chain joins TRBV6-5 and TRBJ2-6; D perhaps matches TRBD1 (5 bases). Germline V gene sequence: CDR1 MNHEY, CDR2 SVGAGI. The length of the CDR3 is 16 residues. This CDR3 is CASSYRTGSGANGLTF. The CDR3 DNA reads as TGTGCCAGCAGTTACCGGACGGGCTCTGGGGCCAACGGCCTGACTTTC.

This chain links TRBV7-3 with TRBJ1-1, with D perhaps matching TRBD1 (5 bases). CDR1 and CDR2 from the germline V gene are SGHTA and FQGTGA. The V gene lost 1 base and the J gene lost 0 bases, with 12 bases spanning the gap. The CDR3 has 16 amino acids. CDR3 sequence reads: CASSLMGRQLNTEAFF. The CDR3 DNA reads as TGTGCCAGCAGCTTAATGGGTCGACAGTTGAACACTGAAGCTTTCTTT.

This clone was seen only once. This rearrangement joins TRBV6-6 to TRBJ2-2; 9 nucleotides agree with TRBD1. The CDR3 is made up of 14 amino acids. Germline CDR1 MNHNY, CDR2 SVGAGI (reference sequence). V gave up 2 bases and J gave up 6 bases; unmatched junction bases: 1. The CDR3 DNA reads TGTGCCAGCAGTTACGGGACAGGGCCCGGGGAGCTGTTTTTT. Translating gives CASSYGTGPGELFF.

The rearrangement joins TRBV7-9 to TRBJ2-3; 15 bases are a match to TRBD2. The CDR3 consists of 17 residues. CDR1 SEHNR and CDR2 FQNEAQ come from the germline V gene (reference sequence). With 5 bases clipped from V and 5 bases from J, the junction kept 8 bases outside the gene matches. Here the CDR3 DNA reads TGTGCCAGCAGCCCCAGGACTAGCGGGGGGGCCAGAGATACGCAGTATTTT. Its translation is CASSPRTSGGARDTQYF. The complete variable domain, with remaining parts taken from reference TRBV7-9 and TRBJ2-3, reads DTGVSQNPRHKITKRGQNVTFRCDPISEHNRLYWYRQTLGQGPEFLTYFQNEAQLEKSRLLSDRFSAERPKGSFSTLEIQRTEQGDSAMYLCASSPRTSGGARDTQYFGPGTRLTVL.

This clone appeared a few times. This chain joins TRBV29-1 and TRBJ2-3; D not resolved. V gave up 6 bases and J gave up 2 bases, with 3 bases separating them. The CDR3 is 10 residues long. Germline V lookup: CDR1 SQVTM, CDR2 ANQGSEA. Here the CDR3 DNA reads TGCAGCGTCAACACAGATACGCAGTATTTT. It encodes CSVNTDTQYF.

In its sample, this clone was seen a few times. The CDR3 region is CASSFSENTGELFF. The CDR3 nucleotides read TGCGCCAGCAGCTTCAGTGAGAACACCGGGGAGCTGTTTTTT. The V and J genes are TRBV5-1 and TRBJ2-2; D is uncertain. V lost 2 bases and J 1 base, leaving 6 bases between the germline ends. Germline V CDR1 and CDR2: SGHRS, YFSETQ. This CDR3 spans 14 amino acids.

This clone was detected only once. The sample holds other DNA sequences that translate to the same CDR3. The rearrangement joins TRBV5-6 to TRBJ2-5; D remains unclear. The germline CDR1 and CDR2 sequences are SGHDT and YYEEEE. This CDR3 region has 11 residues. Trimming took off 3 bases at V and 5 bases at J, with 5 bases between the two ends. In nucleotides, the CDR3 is TGTGCCAGCAGCTCCCGGGAGACCCAGTACTTC. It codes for CASSSRETQYF. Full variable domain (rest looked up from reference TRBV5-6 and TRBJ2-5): DAGVTQSPTHLIKTRGQQVTLRCSPKSGHDTVSWYQQALGQGPQFIFQYYEEEERQRGNFPDRFSGHQFPNYSSELNVNALLLGDSALYLCASSSRETQYFGPGTRLLVL.

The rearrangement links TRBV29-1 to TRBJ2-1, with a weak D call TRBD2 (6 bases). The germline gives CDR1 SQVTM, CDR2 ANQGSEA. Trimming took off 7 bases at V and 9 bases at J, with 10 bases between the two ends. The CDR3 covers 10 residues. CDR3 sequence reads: CSARTTEQFF. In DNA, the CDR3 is TGCAGCGCCCGGACTACTGAGCAGTTCTTC.

CDR3 sequence reads: CASSPDFNQPQHF. In nucleotides, the CDR3 is TGTGCCAGCTCACCGGACTTCAATCAGCCCCAGCATTTT. The chain has TRBV18 and TRBJ1-5; no firm D call. With 3 bases removed from V and 3 bases from J, the gap between germline ends came to 6 bases. CDR3 length equals 13 residues. The germline V gene has CDR1 KGHSH and CDR2 LQKENI.

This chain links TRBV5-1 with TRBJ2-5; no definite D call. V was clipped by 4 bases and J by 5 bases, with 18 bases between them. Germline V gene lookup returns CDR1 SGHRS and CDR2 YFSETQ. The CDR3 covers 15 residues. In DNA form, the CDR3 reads TGCGCCAGCAGCGCCGCCCCTAGTATATTGGAGACCCAGTACTTC. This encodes CASSAAPSILETQYF.

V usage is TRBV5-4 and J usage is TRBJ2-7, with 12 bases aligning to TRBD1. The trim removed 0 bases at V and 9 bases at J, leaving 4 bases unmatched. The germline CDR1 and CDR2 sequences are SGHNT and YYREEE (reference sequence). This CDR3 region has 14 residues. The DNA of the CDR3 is TGTGCCAGCAGCTTGGTGGGACAGGGGGCGAGGCAGTACTTC. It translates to CASSLVGQGARQYF.

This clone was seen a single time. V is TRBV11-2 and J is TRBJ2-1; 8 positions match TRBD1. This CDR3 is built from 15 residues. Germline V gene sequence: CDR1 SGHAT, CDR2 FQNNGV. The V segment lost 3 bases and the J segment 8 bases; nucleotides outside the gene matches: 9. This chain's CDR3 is CASSFRGTGFDEQFF. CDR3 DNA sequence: TGTGCCAGCAGCTTCAGAGGGACAGGTTTCGATGAGCAGTTCTTC.

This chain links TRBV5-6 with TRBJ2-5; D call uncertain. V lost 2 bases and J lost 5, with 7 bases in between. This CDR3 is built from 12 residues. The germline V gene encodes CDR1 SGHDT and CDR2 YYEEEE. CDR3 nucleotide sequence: TGTGCCAGCAGCTTTAATGAGGAGACCCAGTACTTC. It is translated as CASSFNEETQYF.

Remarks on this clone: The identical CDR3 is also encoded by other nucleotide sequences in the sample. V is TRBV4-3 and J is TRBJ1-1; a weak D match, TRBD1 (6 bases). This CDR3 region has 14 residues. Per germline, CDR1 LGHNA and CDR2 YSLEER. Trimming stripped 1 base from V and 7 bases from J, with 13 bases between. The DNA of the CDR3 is TGCGCCAGCAGCCAAGGGCAGGGGAGGGGTGAAGCTTTCTTT. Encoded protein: CASSQGQGRGEAFF.

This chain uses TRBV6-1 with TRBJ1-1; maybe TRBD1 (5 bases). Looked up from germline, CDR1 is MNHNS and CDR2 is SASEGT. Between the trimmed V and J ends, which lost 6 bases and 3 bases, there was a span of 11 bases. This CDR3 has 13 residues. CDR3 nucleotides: TGTGCCAGCAGCCCATGGGGGGACACTGAAGCTTTCTTT. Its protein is CASSPWGDTEAFF.

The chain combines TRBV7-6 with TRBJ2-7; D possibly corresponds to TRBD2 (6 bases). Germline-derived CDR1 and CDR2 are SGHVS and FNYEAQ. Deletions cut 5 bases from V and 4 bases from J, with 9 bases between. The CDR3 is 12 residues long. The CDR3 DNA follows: TGTGCCAGCAGCGGCGGGGCGTACGAGCAGTACTTC. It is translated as CASSGGAYEQYF.

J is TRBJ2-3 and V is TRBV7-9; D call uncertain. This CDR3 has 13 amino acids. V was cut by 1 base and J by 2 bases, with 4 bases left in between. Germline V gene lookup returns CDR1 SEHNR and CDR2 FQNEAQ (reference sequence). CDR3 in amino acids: CASSLGVTDTQYF. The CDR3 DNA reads TGTGCCAGCAGCTTAGGCGTCACAGATACGCAGTATTTT.

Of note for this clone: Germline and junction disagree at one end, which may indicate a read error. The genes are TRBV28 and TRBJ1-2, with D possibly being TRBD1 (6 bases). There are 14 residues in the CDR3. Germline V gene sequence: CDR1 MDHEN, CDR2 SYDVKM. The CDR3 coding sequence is TGTGCCAGCAGTTTAAGAGCAGGGGCTAATGGCCACACCTTC. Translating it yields CASSLRAGANGHTF.

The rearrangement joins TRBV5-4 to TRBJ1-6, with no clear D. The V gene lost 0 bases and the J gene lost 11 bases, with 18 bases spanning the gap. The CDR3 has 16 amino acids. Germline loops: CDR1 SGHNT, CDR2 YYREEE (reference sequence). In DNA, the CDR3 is TGTGCCAGCAGCTTGGAAGGGTATAGCGGTGAAACACCCCTCCACTTT. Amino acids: CASSLEGYSGETPLHF.

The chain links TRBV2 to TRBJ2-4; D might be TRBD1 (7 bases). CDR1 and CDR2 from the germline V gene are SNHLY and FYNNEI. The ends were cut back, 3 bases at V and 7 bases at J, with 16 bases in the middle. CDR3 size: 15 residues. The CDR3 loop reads CASSDEGGRGNIQYF. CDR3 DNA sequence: TGTGCCAGCAGTGACGAGGGGGGCAGGGGGAACATTCAGTACTTC.

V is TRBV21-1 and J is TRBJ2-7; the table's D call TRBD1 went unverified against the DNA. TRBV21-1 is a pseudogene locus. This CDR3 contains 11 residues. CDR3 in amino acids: CVYRDTYEQYF. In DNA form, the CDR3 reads TGTGTCTACAGGGATACCTACGAGCAGTACTTC.

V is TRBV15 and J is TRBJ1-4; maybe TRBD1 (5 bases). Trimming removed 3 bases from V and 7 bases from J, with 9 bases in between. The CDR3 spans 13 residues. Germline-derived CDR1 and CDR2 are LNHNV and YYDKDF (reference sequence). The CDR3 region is CATSRTDSEKLFF. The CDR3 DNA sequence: TGTGCCACCAGCAGGACCGACAGTGAAAAACTGTTTTTT.

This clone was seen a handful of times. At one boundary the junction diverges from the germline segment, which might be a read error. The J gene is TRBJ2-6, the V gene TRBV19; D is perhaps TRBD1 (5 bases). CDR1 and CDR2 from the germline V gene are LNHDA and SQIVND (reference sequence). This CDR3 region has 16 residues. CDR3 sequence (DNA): TGTGCCAGTAGTTCCAACTCGGGCTCTGGGGCCAACGGCCTGACTTTC. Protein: CASSSNSGSGANGLTF.

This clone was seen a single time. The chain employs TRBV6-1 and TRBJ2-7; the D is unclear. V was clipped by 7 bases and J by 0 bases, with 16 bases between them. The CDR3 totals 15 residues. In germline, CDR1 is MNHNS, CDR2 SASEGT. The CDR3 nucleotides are TGTGCCAGCAAAGTATCCCTGTCAGACTCCTACGAGCAGTACTTC. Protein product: CASKVSLSDSYEQYF.